This T cell receptor beta chain was documented in a study of cytomegalovirus exposure and HLA in healthy donors. General study points: A later examination showed that TCR association rates differed by HLA locus, with DRB1 most and HLA-C fewest.

Of note for this clone: Its antigen is currently unknown.

Trimming pared 6 bases from V and 4 bases from J, leaving 17 bases between. Germline-derived CDR1 and CDR2 are MNHEY and SMNVEV (reference sequence). This CDR3 is built from 15 residues. Primers: 60 Vbeta forward and 13 Jbeta reverse. Produced via immunoSEQ multiplex PCR; TCRdb's table is partial and in-frame only. This table holds approximately 170,000 clones, 80% to 90% found once. Sample: PBMCs. The source of this sequence is a male donor in good health and CMV-seronegative. The chain employs TRBV27 and TRBJ2-3, with D hard to call. This chain's CDR3 is CASSPLDVFPDTQYF. The CDR3 bases are TGTGCCAGCAGCCCCTTAGATGTCTTCCCAGATACGCAGTATTTT.